This TCR beta chain was identified in a study of vaccination effects on CD4 cells after COVID-19. Viral peptide pool expansion of antigen-specific CD4+ T cells preceded sequencing in the ViraFEST assay. Scientists isolated CD4+ T cells after an approximately 9-day culture period ended. Participants were vaccinated with two doses of either the BNT162b2 or mRNA-1273 vaccine. Cultures got half-medium changes with IL-2 on days 3 and 7. Germline V gene sequence: CDR1 MNHEY, CDR2 SMNVEV (reference sequence). The CDR3 runs 18 residues. V dropped 4 bases and J dropped 10; count of bases not matched to a gene: 18. The assay was immunoSEQ multiplex PCR, and TCRdb's table has in-frame clones only and misses some. The table includes roughly 27,000 clones, 83% detected once. Details on this clone: The antigen is undetermined.

This TCR derives from a human donor who received a COVID-19 vaccine. Some clones in this sample may be carry-over from other donors' samples. The chain couples TRBV27 to TRBJ2-1; 11 nucleotides line up with TRBD2. The material sequenced was CD4+ T cells from PBMCs cultured with HCoV-NL63 spike peptides, taken after COVID-19 vaccination. CDR3 nucleotides: TGTGCCAGCAGTTCGCTAGCGGGGGGCCCTACAATGTTTGTGGAGCAGTTCTTC. It yields the protein CASSSLAGGPTMFVEQFF.